This T cell receptor beta chain is from a study of control samples from healthy donors and cancer patients. Some clones are missing from TCRdb's copy, which holds only in-frame ones; the method was immunoSEQ multiplex PCR. This table has about 150,000 clones, under 95% appearing once. Germline V gives CDR1 SGHNT, CDR2 YENEEA. This CDR3 comprises 14 residues. V lost 1 base, J lost 4 bases, and 10 bases lay in between. The J gene is TRBJ1-2, the V gene TRBV11-3, with D maybe TRBD1 (6 bases). Sequencing was done on a sample of blood. This TCR was recovered from a woman between 18 and 30 years old in good health. The CDR3 here is CASSLVTGPYGYTF. The CDR3 DNA sequence: TGTGCCAGCAGCTTAGTCACAGGGCCCTATGGCTACACCTTC. Variable domain in full (rest from reference TRBV11-3 and TRBJ1-2): EAGVVQSPRYKIIEKKQPVAFWCNPISGHNTLYWYLQNLGQGPELLIRYENEEAVDDSQLPKDRFSAERLKGVDSTLKIQPAELGDSAVYLCASSLVTGPYGYTFGSGTRLTVV.